This entry concerns a single T cell receptor (beta chain). Its antigen is still unknown. This sample is drawn from a study of cytomegalovirus exposure and HLA in healthy donors. Trimming removed 7 bases from V and 5 bases from J; junction bases left unmatched: 5. Germline V gene data show CDR1 as SGHNT and CDR2 as YENEEA. CDR3 size: 13 residues. The PCR had 60 Vbeta and 13 Jbeta primers. Measured with immunoSEQ multiplex PCR; TCRdb has only the in-frame clones, and not every one. The sample lists 150,000 to 200,000 clones, around four fifths seen once, with roughly 1.1% in the top ten. Broader study findings: Within an earlier analysis, most TCR beta V segments proved productive either about 90% or about 30% of the time. In a later analysis, specific HLA alleles were associated with 15,000 to 20,000 TCR beta sequences at a 0.05 false discovery rate.

This receptor was obtained from a woman aged 40 to 55 in good health and CMV-seronegative. The sequenced sample was PBMCs. The chain is built from TRBV11-3 and TRBJ2-1, with 7 bases aligning to TRBD1. As DNA, the CDR3 is TGTGCCAGCACCCGGGACAGCGACAATGAGCAGTTCTTC. Translated, it gives CASTRDSDNEQFF.